This T cell receptor beta chain was retrieved from a study of CD8 T cells in Susac syndrome. Study-wide background: Within the group of sequenced Susac syndrome patients, over 5 had active disease and about 8 were in remission.

An amount of RNA that ranged from roughly 0.45 to 1 ug was reverse transcribed with random hexamers. Using its own MiXCR run on the immunoSEQ multiplex PCR reads, TCRdb lists one record per CDR3 protein. The data show some 50,000 distinct CDR3 sequences, with about 95% seen just once and less than 0.8% held by the top ten. The CDR3 is made up of 13 amino acids. Between the trimmed V and J ends, which lost 0 bases and 4 bases, there was a span of 8 bases. Per germline, CDR1 SGDLS and CDR2 YYNGEE. Blood CD8+ and CD4+ T cells underwent high-throughput TCR beta sequencing. The patients with Susac syndrome were individuals who fulfilled the recently defined diagnostic criteria for disease that was either definite or probable.

The chain links TRBV9 to TRBJ2-7; D is ambiguous. Sequences were obtained from CD8+ T cells from PBMCs. This clonotype originated in a human donor with Susac syndrome. The CDR3: CASSVADGYEQYF. The CDR3 DNA reads TGTGCCAGCAGCGTAGCAGACGGGTACGAGCAGTACTTC.